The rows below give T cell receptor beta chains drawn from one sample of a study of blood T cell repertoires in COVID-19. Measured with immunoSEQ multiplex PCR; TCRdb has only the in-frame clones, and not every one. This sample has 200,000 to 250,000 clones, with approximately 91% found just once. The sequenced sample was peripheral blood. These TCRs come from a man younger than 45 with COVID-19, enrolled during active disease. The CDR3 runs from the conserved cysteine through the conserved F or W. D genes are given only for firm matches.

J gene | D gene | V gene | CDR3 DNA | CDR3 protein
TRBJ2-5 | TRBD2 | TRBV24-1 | TGTGCCACCAGTGATGGGGGGGACGGCCTTGGGGAGACCCAGTACTTC | CATSDGGDGLGETQYF
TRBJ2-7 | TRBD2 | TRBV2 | TGTGCCACCCGGGGGGGATCCTACGAGCAGTACTTC | CATRGGSYEQYF
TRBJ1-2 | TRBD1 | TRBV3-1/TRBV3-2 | TGTGCCAGCAGCCGGACAGGGGCCGGGGGCTACACCTTC | CASSRTGAGGYTF
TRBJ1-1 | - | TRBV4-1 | TGCGCCAGCAGCCAAGATTTGAGGACTGAAGCTTTCTTT | CASSQDLRTEAFF
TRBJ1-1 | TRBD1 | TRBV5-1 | TGCGCCAGCAGCAGGGGCCGGGACAGGGTGAACACTGAAGCTTTCTTT | CASSRGRDRVNTEAFF
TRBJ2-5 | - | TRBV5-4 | TGTGCCAGCAGCTTGGCCCAGCAGAAGAGGCTACAGACCCAGTACTTC | CASSLAQQKRLQTQYF
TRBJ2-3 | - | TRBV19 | TGTGCCAGTAGTATTCCAGGGTCAGATACGCAGTATTTT | CASSIPGSDTQYF
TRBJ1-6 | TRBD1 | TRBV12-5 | TGTGCTAGTAGGGGGCAAGCGGACGGAAATAATTCACCCCTCCACTTT | CASRGQADGNNSPLHF
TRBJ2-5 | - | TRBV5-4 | TGTGCCAGCAGCCTGGGGACAAACCAAGAGACCCAGTACTTC | CASSLGTNQETQYF
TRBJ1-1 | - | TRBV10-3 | TGTGCCATCAGTGGGGGGGGCTCCAGAGCTTTCTTT | CAISGGGSRAFF